This T cell receptor beta chain came from a study of Graves' ophthalmopathy and Graves' hyperthyroidism. This clonotype was detected many times. Moderately to severely active ophthalmopathy under 3 months, CAS at least 3, NOSPECS at least 4. CDR3 regions of TCR beta were amplified from RNA transcripts. In the first round, RT-PCR was carried out with HTBI primers, and a multiplex PCR formed the second round. TCRdb reprocessed the multiplex PCR reads via MiXCR and lists one record per CDR3 protein. The repertoire holds about 660,000 distinct CDR3 sequences, roughly 41% seen once, with more than 2.5% in the top ten. Sequencing was carried out using peripheral blood. This clonotype originated in an adult man with Graves' ophthalmopathy.

Here the CDR3 DNA reads TGTGCCAGCAGCCGGGACGCCTTGGGACCCCAGCATTTT. It specifies CASSRDALGPQHF. The chain employs TRBV5-6 and TRBJ1-5, with D possibly TRBD1 on 5 matching bases. CDR1 is SGHDT and CDR2 is YYEEEE in the germline V gene. This CDR3 has 13 residues. Trimming removed 4 bases from V and 10 bases from J, with 15 bases in between.